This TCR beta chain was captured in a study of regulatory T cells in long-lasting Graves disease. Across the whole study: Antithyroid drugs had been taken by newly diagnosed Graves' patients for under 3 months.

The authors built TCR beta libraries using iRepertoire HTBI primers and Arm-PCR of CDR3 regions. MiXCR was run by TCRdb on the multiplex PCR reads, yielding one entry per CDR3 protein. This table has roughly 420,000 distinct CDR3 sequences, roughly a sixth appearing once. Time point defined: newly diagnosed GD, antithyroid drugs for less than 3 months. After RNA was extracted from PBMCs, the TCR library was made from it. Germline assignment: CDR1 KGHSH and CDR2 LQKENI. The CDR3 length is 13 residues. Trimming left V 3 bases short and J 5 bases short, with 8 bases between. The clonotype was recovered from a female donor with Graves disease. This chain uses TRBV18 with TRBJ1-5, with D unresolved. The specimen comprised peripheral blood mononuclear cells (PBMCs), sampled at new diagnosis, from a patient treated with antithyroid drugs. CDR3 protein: CASSPALDQPQHF. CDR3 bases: TGTGCCAGCTCACCCGCCCTTGATCAGCCCCAGCATTTT. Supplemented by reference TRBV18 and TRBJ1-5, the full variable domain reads NAGVMQNPRHLVRRRGQEARLRCSPMKGHSHVYWYRQLPEEGLKFMVYLQKENIIDESGMPKERFSAEFPKEGPSILRIQQVVRGDSAAYFCASSPALDQPQHFGDGTRLSIL.